Sequencing of this TCR beta chain was carried out in a study of blood T cell repertoires in COVID-19. At the level of the study: Both acute and convalescent COVID-19 samples were obtained from the United States, Italy and Spain.

Source study methods: Researchers report that nucleated cell counts were estimated from reference gene primer amplification. The method was immunoSEQ multiplex PCR; TCRdb's version includes in-frame clones alone and lacks a portion of them. That table supplies the V and J calls and clone size; D and trimming were determined from the DNA. The sample shows about 260,000 clones, about 85% of them seen only once. CDR3 length: 17 residues. The V and J ends lost 0 bases and 0 bases, in that order; junction bases with no gene match: 3. Germline CDR1 LGHNA, CDR2 YNFKEQ. The chain uses TRBV4-2 and TRBJ2-3, with 10 bases fitting TRBD2. What was sequenced was peripheral blood. This clonotype was sampled from a man in his 60s with acute or convalescent COVID-19. The DNA for the CDR3 is TGTGCCAGCAGCCAAGATGGACTAGCGGTTAGCACAGATACGCAGTATTTT. It specifies CASSQDGLAVSTDTQYF.